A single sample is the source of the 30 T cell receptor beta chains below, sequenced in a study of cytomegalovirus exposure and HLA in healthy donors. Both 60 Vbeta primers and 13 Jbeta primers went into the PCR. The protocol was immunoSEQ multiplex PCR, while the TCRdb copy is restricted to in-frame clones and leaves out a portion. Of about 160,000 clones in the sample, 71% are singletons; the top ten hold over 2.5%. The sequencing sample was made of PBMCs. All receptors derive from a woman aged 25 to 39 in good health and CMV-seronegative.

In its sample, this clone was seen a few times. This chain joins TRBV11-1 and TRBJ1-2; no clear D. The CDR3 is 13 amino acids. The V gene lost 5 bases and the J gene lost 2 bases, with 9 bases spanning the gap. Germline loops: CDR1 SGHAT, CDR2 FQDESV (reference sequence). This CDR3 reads CASSRNRNYGYTF. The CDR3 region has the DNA TGTGCCAGCAGCCGCAACAGAAACTATGGCTACACCTTC. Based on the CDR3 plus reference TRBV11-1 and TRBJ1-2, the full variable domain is EAEVAQSPRYKITEKSQAVAFWCDPISGHATLYWYRQILGQGPELLVQFQDESVVDDSQLPKDRFSAERLKGVDSTLKIQPAELGDSAMYLCASSRNRNYGYTFGSGTRLTVV.

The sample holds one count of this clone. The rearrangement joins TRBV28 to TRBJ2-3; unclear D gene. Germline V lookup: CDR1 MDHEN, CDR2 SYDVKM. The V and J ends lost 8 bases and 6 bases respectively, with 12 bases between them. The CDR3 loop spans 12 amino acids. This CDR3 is CASQSRSDTQYF. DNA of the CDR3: TGTGCCAGCCAATCGAGGTCGGATACGCAGTATTTT.

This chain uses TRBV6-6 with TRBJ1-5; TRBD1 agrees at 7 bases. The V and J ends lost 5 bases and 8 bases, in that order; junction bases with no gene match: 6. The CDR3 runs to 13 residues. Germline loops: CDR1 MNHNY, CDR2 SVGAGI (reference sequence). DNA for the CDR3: TGTGCCAGCAGTGGGGACAGCCCGAAGCCCCAGCATTTT. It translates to CASSGDSPKPQHF.

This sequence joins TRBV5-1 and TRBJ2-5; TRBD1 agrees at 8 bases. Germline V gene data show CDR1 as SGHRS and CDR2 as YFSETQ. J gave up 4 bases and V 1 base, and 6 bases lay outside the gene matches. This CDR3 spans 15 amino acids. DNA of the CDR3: TGCGCCAGCAGCTTGAATACAGGGGGTCGAGAGACCCAGTACTTC. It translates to CASSLNTGGRETQYF.

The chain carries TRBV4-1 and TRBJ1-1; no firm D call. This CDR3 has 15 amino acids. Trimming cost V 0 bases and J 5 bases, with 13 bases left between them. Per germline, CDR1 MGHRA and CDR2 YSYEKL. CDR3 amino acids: CASSQDEKAGTEAFF. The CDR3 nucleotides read TGCGCCAGCAGCCAAGATGAGAAGGCGGGGACTGAAGCTTTCTTT.

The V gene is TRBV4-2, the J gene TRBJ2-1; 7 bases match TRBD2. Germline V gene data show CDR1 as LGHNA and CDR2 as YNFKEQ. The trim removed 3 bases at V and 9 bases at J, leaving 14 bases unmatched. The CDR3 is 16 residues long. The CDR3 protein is CASSHSLSTSFGEQFF. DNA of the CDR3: TGTGCCAGCAGCCACTCCCTCTCGACTAGCTTTGGTGAGCAGTTCTTC.

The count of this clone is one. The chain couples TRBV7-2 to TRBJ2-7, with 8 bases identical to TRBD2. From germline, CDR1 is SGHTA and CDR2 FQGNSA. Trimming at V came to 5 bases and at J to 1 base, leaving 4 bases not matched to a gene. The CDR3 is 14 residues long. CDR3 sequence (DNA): TGTGCCAGCAGCGCGGGACTAGGTTCCTACGAGCAGTACTTC. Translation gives CASSAGLGSYEQYF.

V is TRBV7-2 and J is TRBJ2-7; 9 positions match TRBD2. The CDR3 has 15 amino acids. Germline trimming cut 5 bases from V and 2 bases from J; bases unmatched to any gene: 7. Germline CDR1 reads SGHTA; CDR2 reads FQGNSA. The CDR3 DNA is TGTGCCAGCAGCACTCCTAGCGGGGCCCCCTACGAGCAGTACTTC. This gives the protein CASSTPSGAPYEQYF. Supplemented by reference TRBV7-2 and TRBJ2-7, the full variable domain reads GAGVSQSPSNKVTEKGKDVELRCDPISGHTALYWYRQSLGQGLEFLIYFQGNSAPDKSGLPSDRFSAERTGGSVSTLTIQRTQQEDSAVYLCASSTPSGAPYEQYFGPGTRLTVT.

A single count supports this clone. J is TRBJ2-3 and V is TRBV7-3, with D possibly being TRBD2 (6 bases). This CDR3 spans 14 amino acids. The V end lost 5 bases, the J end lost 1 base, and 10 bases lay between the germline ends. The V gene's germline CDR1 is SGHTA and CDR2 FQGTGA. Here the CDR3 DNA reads TGTGCCAGCAGCACCGGGACTGGCACAGATACGCAGTATTTT. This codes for CASSTGTGTDTQYF.

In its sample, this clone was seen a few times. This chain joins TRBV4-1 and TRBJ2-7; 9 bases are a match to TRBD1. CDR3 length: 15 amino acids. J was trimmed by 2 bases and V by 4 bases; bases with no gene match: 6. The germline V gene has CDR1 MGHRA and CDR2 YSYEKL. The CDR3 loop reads CASSPWDRETYEQYF. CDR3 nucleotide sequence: TGCGCCAGCAGCCCCTGGGACAGGGAGACCTACGAGCAGTACTTC.

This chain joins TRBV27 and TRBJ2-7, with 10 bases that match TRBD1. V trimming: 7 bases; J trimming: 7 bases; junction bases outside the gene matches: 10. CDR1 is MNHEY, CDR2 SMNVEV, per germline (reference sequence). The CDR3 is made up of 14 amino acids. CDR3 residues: CASKPGTGVREQYF. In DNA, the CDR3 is TGTGCCAGCAAGCCCGGGACAGGGGTTCGGGAGCAGTACTTC.

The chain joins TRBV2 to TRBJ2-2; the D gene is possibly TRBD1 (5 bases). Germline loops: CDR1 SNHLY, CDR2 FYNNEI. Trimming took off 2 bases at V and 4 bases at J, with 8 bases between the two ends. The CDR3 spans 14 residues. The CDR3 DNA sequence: TGTGCCAGCAGTGAACAGGGTGTCACCGGGGAGCTGTTTTTT. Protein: CASSEQGVTGELFF.

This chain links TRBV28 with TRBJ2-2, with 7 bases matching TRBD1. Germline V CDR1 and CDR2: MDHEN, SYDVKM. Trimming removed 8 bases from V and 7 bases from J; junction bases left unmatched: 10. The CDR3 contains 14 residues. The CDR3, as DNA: TGTGCCAGCCTAAGACAGGGTATAGGCGGGGAGCTGTTTTTT. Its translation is CASLRQGIGGELFF.

The CDR3 here is CSVEYLTDYNEQFF. As DNA, the CDR3 is TGCAGCGTTGAATATCTGACAGACTACAATGAGCAGTTCTTC. J is TRBJ2-1 and V is TRBV29-1; D possibly corresponds to TRBD1 (5 bases). The CDR3 is 14 amino acids. V gave up 2 bases and J gave up 3 bases, with 11 bases separating them. The germline V gene has CDR1 SQVTM and CDR2 ANQGSEA.

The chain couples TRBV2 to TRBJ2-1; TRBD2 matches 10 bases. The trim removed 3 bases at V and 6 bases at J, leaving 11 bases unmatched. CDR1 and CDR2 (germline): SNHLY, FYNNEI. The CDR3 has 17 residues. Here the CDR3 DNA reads TGTGCCAGCAGTGATGAAAGTCTAGCGGGAGTCCGCAATGAGCAGTTCTTC. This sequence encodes CASSDESLAGVRNEQFF.

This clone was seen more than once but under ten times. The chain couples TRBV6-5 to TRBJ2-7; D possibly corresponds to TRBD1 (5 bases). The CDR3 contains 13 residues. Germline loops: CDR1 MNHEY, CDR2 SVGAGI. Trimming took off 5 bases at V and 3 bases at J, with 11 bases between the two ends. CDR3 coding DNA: TGTGCCAGCAGTAAGCAGGGCGGCTACGAGCAGTACTTC. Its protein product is CASSKQGGYEQYF.

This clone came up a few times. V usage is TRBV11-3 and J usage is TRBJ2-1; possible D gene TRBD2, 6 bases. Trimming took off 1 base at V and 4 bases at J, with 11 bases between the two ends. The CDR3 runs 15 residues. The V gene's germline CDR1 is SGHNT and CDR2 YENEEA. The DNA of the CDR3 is TGTGCCAGCAGCTTAGTCCCTAGCGCATACAATGAGCAGTTCTTC. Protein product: CASSLVPSAYNEQFF.

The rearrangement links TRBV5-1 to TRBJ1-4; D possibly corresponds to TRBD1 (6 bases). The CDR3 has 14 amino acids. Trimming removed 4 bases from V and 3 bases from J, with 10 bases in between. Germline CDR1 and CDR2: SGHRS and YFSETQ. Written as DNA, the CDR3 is TGCGCCAGCAGCGAGGGGGATGCTAATGAAAAACTGTTTTTT. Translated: CASSEGDANEKLFF.

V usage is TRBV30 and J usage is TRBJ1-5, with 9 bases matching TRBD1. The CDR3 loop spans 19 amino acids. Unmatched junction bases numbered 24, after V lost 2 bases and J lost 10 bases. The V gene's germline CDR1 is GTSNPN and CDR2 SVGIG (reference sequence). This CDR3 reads CAWSHGVYAGTGLGSPQHF. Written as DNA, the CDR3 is TGTGCCTGGAGTCACGGAGTGTACGCCGGGACAGGGCTCGGCAGCCCCCAGCATTTT.

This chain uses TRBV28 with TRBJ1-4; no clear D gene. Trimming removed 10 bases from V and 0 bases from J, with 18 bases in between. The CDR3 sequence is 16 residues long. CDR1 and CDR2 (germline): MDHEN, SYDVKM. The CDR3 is CAISPMRETTNEKLFF. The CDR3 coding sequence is TGTGCCATCTCCCCCATGCGGGAAACAACTAATGAAAAACTGTTTTTT.

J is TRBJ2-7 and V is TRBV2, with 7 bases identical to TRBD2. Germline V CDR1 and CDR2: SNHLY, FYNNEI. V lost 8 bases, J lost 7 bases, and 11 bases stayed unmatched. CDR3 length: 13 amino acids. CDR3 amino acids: CASVSGNTGEQYF. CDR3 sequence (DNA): TGTGCCAGCGTAAGCGGGAATACGGGTGAGCAGTACTTC.

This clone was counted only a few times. The CDR3: CASQRSPYEQYF. CDR3 coding DNA: TGTGCCAGCCAGCGTAGCCCCTACGAGCAGTACTTC. This chain joins TRBV6-1 and TRBJ2-7, with D unclear. The CDR3 has 12 amino acids. Germline-derived CDR1 and CDR2 are MNHNS and SASEGT. V lost 8 bases and J lost 2, with 10 bases in between.

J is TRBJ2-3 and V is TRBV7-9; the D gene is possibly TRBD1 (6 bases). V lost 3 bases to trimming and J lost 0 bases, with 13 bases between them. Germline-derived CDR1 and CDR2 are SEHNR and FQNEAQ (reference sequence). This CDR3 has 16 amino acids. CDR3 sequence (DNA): TGTGCCAGCAGCTTTAACAGGGTTTTTAGCACAGATACGCAGTATTTT. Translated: CASSFNRVFSTDTQYF.

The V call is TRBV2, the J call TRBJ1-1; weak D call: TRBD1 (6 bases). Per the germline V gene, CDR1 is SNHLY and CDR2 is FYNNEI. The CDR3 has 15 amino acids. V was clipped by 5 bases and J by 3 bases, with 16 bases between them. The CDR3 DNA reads TGTGCCAGCAGTCTAATACAGGGAATGCACACTGAAGCTTTCTTT. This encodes CASSLIQGMHTEAFF.

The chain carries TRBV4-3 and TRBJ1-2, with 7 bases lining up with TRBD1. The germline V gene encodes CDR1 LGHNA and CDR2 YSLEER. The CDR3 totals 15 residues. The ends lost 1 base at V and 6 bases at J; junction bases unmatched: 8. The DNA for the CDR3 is TGCGCCAGCAGCCAAGGACAGGGAGGTACAAATGGCTACACCTTC. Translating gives CASSQGQGGTNGYTF.

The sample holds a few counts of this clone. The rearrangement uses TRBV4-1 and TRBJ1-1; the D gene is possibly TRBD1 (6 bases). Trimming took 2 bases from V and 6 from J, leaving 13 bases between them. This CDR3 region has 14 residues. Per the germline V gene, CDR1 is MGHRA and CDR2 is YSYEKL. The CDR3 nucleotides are TGCGCCAGCAGCCAAATATCGGCAGGGGCTGAAGCTTTCTTT. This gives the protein CASSQISAGAEAFF.

CDR3 bases: TGTGCCAGCAGCCAAGAATCGGGGGCCGGGGAGCTGTTTTTT. It is translated as CASSQESGAGELFF. This chain connects TRBV4-2 to TRBJ2-2, with a possible D match to TRBD2 (6 bases). The germline V and J ends were trimmed by 0 bases and 6 bases, with 8 bases remaining between them. The CDR3 contains 14 residues. In germline, CDR1 is LGHNA, CDR2 YNFKEQ.

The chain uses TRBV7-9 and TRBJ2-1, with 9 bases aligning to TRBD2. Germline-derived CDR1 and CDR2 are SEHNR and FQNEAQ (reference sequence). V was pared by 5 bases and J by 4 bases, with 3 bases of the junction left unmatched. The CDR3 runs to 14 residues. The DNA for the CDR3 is TGTGCCAGCAGCCCTAGCGGGGTTTACAATGAGCAGTTCTTC. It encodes CASSPSGVYNEQFF. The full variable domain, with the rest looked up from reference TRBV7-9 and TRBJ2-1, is DTGVSQNPRHKITKRGQNVTFRCDPISEHNRLYWYRQTLGQGPEFLTYFQNEAQLEKSRLLSDRFSAERPKGSFSTLEIQRTEQGDSAMYLCASSPSGVYNEQFFGPGTRLTVL.

CDR3 in amino acids: CASSQDPSGHIYGYTF. The DNA for the CDR3 is TGTGCCAGCAGCCAAGATCCGTCGGGACACATCTATGGCTACACCTTC. The V and J genes are TRBV4-2 and TRBJ1-2, with D tentatively TRBD1 (6 bases). Germline lookup yields CDR1 LGHNA and CDR2 YNFKEQ. This CDR3 is 16 amino acids long. V lost 0 bases to trimming and J lost 4 bases, with 15 bases between them.

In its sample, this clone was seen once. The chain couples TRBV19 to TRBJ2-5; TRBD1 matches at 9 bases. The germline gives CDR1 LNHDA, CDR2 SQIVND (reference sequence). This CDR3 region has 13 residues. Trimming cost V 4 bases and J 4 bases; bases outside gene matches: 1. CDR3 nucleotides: TGTGCCAGTAGTAAGGGACAGGGAGAGACCCAGTACTTC. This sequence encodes CASSKGQGETQYF.